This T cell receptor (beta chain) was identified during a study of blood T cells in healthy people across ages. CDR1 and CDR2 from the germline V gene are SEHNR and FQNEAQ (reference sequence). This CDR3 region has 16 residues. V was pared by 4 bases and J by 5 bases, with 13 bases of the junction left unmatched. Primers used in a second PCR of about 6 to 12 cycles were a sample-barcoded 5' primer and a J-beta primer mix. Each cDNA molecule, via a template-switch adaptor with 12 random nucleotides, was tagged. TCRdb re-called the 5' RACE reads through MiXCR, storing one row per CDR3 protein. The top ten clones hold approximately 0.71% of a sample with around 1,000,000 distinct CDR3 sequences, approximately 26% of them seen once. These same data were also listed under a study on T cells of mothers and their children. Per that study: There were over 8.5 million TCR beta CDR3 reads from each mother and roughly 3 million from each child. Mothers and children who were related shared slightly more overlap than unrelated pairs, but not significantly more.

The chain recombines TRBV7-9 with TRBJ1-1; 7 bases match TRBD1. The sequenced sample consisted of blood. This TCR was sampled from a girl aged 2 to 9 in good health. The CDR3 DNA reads TGTGCCAGCAGCTCCAAAGACAGGGAGGAAGGGACTGAAGCTTTCTTT. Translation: CASSSKDREEGTEAFF.